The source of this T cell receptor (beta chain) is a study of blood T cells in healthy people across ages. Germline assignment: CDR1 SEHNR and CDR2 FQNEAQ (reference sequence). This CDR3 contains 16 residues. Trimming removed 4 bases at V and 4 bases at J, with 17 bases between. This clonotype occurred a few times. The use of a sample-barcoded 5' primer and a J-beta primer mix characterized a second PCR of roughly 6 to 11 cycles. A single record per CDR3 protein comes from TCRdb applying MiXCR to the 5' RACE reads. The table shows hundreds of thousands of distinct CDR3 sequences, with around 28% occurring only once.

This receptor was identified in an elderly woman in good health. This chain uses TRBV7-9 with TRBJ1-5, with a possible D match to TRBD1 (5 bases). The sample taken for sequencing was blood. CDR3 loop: CASSSAPSRGNQPQHF. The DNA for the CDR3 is TGTGCCAGCAGCTCCGCCCCCTCAAGGGGTAATCAGCCCCAGCATTTT.